This paragraph reports one TCR beta chain. Its matching antigen is unknown. This sample was taken from a study of T cell responses to AZD1222 COVID-19 vaccine. General study points: Among spike-specific TCRs, nearly half reportedly target unmutated variant regions. Possibly, clonal diversity was underestimated; donors were largely white British and included more females. Spike-wide coverage was observed for vaccine-associated CD4 TCRs, with dominant responses at 160-218 and 743-854.

CDR3 length: 14 amino acids. The V gene's germline CDR1 is SGHKS and CDR2 YYEKEE (reference sequence). Trimming removed 2 bases at V and 4 bases at J, with 12 bases between. Here immunoSEQ multiplex PCR was the method, and the copy in TCRdb shows in-frame clones only, minus some. The sample carries 96,000 or so clones, under 90% recorded once. V and J are TRBV5-5 and TRBJ2-5, with D uncertain. The material was peripheral blood, obtained on day 0 of AZD1222 vaccination. This TCR came from an adult in good health. CDR3 nucleotides: TGTGCCAGCAGCTTAAGCGACCGCGGAGAGACCCAGTACTTC. The encoded protein is CASSLSDRGETQYF.